This T cell receptor beta chain originates from a study of blood T cell repertoires in COVID-19. Across the study: Donors in Cohort 3 who had recovered were those with two negative PCRs, healthcare professional clearance, or resolution of their symptoms. Whether acute or convalescent, the COVID-19 samples came from the United States, Italy and Spain.

Per the original methods: Amplifying reference gene primers gave estimates of nucleated cell counts. The repertoire was sequenced with immunoSEQ multiplex PCR; TCRdb's copy has only in-frame clones and lacks some. The DNA gave D and trimming, while V, J and clone size come from that table. The data hold under 200,000 clones, with roughly 86% observed a single time. Membership in each cohort depended on participant-reported clinical history. The CDR3 contains 14 residues. V was clipped by 2 bases and J by 3 bases; unmatched bases: 1. Germline V gene lookup returns CDR1 MNHEY and CDR2 SMNVEV (reference sequence).

The clonotype was recovered from a woman between 40 and 50 years old in a cohort exposed to, infected with or recovered from COVID-19 (not recorded which). The chain joins TRBV27 to TRBJ2-1, with 7 bases identical to TRBD1. The sample consisted of PBMCs or T cells enriched from blood (not recorded which). The CDR3 region has the DNA TGTGCCAGCAGTTTAGGGGACAGCTACAATGAGCAGTTCTTC. Amino acid sequence: CASSLGDSYNEQFF.